This T cell receptor beta chain derives from a study of CD8 T cells in ankylosing spondylitis. General observations from the study: The disease-linked clones had a CD8+ phenotype and low blood frequencies. Clones tied to disease were said to be significantly enriched in matched ankylosing spondylitis synovial fluid. Characteristic of ankylosing spondylitis blood, it appeared, was a TCR beta motif comprising fewer than 10 highly homologous variants. Previous work reported some of these motif variants in the synovial fluid and blood of reactive arthritis.

Quantitative barcoded 5'-RACE was used to prepare TCR beta libraries. One entry per CDR3 protein, called by TCRdb with MiXCR from the 5' RACE reads. The sample yields roughly 400,000 distinct CDR3 sequences, around 24% seen once. This clonotype was seen at least ten times. The antigen is unknown. The V segment lost 4 bases and the J segment 6 bases; nucleotides outside the gene matches: 6. CDR3 size: 15 residues. Germline CDR1 reads SEHNR; CDR2 reads FQNEAQ (reference sequence). This receptor was identified in a male donor with ankylosing spondylitis. The chain is built from TRBV7-9 and TRBJ2-7; 13 nucleotides match TRBD2. What was sequenced was blood, either unsorted or a sorted T cell fraction (not recorded which). The CDR3, as DNA: TGTGCCAGCAGCTATAGGACTAGCGGGGGCAGCGAGCAGTACTTC. Protein: CASSYRTSGGSEQYF.